This TCR beta chain was profiled in a study of T cell repertoires in cytomegalovirus infection. Study in general: Both CMV infection and a matching HLA type were indicated by public TCR beta signatures.

Per germline, CDR1 SGHVS and CDR2 FQNEAQ. CDR3 size: 15 residues. Trimming took 5 bases from V and 4 from J; bases not matched to a gene: 7. This clonotype was recorded at least ten times. Its specificity is not known. TCRdb analysed the reads with MiXCR anew, one entry per CDR3 protein. The data contain some 100,000 distinct CDR3 sequences, 25% to 30% of them seen just once; the ten biggest clones take up roughly 77%. Study-wide findings and caveats: HLA-C-restricted CMV clonotypes gave the most frequent clonotype in two of eight donors.

The sequence was collected from a human donor in good health (CMV status not recorded). Some clones in this sample may be carry-over from other donors' samples. This chain uses TRBV7-8 with TRBJ2-2; TRBD1 aligns across 7 bases. Here the sequenced sample was CD8+ T cells from cultured PBMCs, taken from culture after CMV antigen stimulation. This chain's CDR3 is CASSPRQGSTGELFF. The CDR3 nucleotides read TGTGCCAGCAGCCCCCGACAGGGTAGCACCGGGGAGCTGTTTTTT.